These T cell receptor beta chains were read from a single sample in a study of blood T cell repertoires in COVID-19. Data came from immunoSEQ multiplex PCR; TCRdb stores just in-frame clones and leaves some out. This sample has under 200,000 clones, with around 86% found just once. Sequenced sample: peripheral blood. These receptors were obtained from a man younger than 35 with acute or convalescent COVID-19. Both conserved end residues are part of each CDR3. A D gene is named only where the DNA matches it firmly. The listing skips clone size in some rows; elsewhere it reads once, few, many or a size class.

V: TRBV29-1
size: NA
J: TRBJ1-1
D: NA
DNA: TGCAGCGTTGGGGTAGGGGAGGACACTGAAGCTTTCTTT
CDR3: CSVGVGEDTEAFF

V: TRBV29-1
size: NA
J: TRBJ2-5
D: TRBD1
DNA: TGCAGCGTTTCGAGGGACAGGGATTGGGAGACCCAGTACTTC
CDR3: CSVSRDRDWETQYF

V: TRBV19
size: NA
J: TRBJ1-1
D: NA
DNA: TGTGCCAGTAGTATGTGGGGGCATGACACTGAAGCTTTCTTT
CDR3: CASSMWGHDTEAFF

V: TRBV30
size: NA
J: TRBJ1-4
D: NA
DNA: TGTGCCTGGAGTGTCGGCGACTCGTCAACTAATGAAAAACTGTTTTTT
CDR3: CAWSVGDSSTNEKLFF

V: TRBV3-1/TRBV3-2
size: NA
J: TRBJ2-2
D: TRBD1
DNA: TGTGCCAGCAGTCCTACCGGGACAGTGAACACCGGGGAGCTGTTTTTT
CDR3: CASSPTGTVNTGELFF

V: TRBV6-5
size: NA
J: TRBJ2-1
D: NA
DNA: TGTGCCAGCAGTCCAGAGGGATGGGTGAAGAATGAGCAGTTCTTC
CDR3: CASSPEGWVKNEQFF

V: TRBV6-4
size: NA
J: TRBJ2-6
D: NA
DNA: TGTGCCAGCAGTGAATATGGGGCCAACGTCCTGACTTTC
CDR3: CASSEYGANVLTF

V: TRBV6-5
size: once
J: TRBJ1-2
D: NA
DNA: TGTGCCAGCACCAAAGTCGACAGGCCGTTCTATGGCTACACCTTC
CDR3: CASTKVDRPFYGYTF

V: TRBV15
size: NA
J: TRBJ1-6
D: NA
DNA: TGTGCCACCAGCCCCGACCGGAGCTCCTATAATTCACCCCTCCACTTT
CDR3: CATSPDRSSYNSPLHF

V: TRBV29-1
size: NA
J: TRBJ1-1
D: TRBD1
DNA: TGCAGCACCCGACAGGGGGTTAACGTGAACACTGAAGCTTTCTTT
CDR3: CSTRQGVNVNTEAFF

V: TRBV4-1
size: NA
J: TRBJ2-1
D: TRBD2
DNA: TGCGCCAGCAGTCGACTGCCACTAGCGGGGTTCTTAAACAATGAGCAGTTCTTC
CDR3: CASSRLPLAGFLNNEQFF

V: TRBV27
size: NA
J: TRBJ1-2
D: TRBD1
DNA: TGTGCCAGCAGTCGGACAGGGGGCGTGAAAGGCTATGGCTACACCTTC
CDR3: CASSRTGGVKGYGYTF

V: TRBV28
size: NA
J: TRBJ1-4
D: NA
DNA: TGTGCCAGCAGCCCGGACAGTTTTGCAACTAATGAAAAACTGTTTTTT
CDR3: CASSPDSFATNEKLFF

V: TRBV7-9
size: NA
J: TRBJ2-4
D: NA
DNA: TGTGCCAGCAGCTTAGCATCGGGGTTAGAAGCCAAAAACATTCAGTACTTC
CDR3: CASSLASGLEAKNIQYF

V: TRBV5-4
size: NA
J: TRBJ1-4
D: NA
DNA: TGTGCCAGCAGCCCCCTAGACAGGAAACCAACTAATGAAAAACTGTTTTTT
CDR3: CASSPLDRKPTNEKLFF

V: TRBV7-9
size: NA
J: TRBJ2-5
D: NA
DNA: TGTGCCAGCAGCTTACTGGGAGTGGCCCAGTACTTC
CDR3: CASSLLGVAQYF

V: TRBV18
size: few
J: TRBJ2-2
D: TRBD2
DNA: TGTGCCAGCTCACCACCGGGACTAGGCACCGGGGAGCTGTTTTTT
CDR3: CASSPPGLGTGELFF

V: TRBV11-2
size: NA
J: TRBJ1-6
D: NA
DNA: TGTGCCAGCAGCCCTACCACGGGAGAGAATAATTCACCCCTCCACTTT
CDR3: CASSPTTGENNSPLHF

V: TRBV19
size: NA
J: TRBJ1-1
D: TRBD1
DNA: TGTGCCAGTAGACCGGACAGGAGGACGAACACTGAAGCTTTCTTT
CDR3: CASRPDRRTNTEAFF

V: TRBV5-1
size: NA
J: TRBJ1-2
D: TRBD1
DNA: TGCGCCAGCAGACTGGAACAGGGGGGCTATGGCTACACCTTC
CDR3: CASRLEQGGYGYTF

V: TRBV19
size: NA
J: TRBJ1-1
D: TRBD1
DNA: TGTGCCAGTAGTTTCTGGACAGGGGGAGCTTATACTGAAGCTTTCTTT
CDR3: CASSFWTGGAYTEAFF

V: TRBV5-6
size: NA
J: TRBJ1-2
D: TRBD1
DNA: TGTGCCAGCAGCTCGGGACAGGTAGACGGCTACACCTTC
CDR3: CASSSGQVDGYTF

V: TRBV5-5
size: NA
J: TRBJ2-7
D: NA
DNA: TGTGCCAGCAGCTTGGGTCAGGTCTCCTACGAGCAGTACTTC
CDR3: CASSLGQVSYEQYF

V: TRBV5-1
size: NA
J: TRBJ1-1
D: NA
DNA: TGCGCCAGCAGCTTGGAATTCGGACATAACACTGAAGCTTTCTTT
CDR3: CASSLEFGHNTEAFF

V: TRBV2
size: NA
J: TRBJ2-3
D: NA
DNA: TGTGCCAGCATGGGGGGTAACAGGGGAGCTTTGGATACGCAGTATTTT
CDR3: CASMGGNRGALDTQYF

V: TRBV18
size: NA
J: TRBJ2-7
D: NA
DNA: TGCGCCAGCTCACCGGATACAGACCACGTGGGCGAGCAGTACTTC
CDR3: CASSPDTDHVGEQYF

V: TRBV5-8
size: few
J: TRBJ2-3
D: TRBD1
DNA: TGTGCCAGCAGCTTAGGACAGGGTGGCGCAGATACGCAGTATTTT
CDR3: CASSLGQGGADTQYF